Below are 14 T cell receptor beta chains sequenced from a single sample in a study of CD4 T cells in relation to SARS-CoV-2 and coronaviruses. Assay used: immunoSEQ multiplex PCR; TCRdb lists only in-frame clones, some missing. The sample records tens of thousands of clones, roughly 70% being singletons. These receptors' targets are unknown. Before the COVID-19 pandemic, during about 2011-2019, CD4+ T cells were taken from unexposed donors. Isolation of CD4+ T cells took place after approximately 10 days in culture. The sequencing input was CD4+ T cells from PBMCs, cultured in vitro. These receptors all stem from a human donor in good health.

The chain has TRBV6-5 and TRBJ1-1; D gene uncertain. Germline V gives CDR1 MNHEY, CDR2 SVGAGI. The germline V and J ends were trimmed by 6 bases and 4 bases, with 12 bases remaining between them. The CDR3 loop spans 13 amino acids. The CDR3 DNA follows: TGTGCCAGCAGCTCTTCAACGGGCACTGAAGCTTTCTTT. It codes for CASSSSTGTEAFF.

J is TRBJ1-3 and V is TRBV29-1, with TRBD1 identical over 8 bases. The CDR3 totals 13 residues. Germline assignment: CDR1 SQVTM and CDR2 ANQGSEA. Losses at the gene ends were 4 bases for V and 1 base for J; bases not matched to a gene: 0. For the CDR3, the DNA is TGCAGCGTTGGGACAGGGTCTGGAAACACCATATATTTT. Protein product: CSVGTGSGNTIYF.

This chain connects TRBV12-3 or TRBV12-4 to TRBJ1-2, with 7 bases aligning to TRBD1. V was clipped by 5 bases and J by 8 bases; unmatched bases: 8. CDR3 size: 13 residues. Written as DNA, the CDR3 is TGTGCCAGCAGTCCCGCGGACAGGCTCGGCTACACCTTC. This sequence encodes CASSPADRLGYTF.

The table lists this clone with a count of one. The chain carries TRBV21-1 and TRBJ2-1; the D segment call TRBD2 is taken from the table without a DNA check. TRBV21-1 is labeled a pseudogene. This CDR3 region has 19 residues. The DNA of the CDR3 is TGTGCCAGCAGCTCCCATGTGGGCCTTCTAGCGGGACCCTACAATGAGCAGTTCTTC. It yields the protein CASSSHVGLLAGPYNEQFF.

The chain's CDR3 is CATSPDTAGLYEQYF. The CDR3 coding sequence is TGTGCCACCAGCCCAGATACGGCGGGACTTTACGAGCAGTACTTC. The chain has TRBV24-1 and TRBJ2-7, with a weak D call TRBD2 (6 bases). This CDR3 has 15 amino acids. V was trimmed by 7 bases and J by 4 bases, leaving 19 bases between them. Germline loops: CDR1 KGHDR, CDR2 SFDVKD.

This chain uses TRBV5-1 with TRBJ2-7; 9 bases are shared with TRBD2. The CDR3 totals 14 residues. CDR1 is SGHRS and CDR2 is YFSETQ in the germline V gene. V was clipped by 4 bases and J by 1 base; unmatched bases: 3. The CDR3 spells CASSDSGSSYEQYF. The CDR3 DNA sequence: TGCGCCAGCAGCGATAGCGGGAGTTCCTACGAGCAGTACTTC.

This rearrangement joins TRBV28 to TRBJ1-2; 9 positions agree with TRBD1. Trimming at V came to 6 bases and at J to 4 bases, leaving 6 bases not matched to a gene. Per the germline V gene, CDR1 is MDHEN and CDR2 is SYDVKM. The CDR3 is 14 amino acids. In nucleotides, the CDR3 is TGTGCCAGCAGAAGGACAGGGGACGCCTATGGCTACACCTTC. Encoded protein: CASRRTGDAYGYTF.

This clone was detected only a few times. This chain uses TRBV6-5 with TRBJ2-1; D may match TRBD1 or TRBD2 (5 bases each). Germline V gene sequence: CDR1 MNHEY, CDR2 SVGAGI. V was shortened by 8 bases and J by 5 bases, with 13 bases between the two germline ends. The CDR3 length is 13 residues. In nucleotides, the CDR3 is TGTGCCAGCGCACGGGACGGTCACAATGAGCAGTTCTTC. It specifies CASARDGHNEQFF.

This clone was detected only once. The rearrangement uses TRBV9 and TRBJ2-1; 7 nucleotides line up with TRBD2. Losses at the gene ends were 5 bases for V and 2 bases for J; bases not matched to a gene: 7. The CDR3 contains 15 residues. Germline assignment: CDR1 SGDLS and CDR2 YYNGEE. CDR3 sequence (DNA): TGTGCCAGCAGTGTCGGGACTACCACCTACAATGAGCAGTTCTTC. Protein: CASSVGTTTYNEQFF. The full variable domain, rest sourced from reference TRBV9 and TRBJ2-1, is DSGVTQTPKHLITATGQRVTLRCSPRSGDLSVYWYQQSLDQGLQFLIQYYNGEERAKGNILERFSAQQFPDLHSELNLSSLELGDSALYFCASSVGTTTYNEQFFGPGTRLTVL.

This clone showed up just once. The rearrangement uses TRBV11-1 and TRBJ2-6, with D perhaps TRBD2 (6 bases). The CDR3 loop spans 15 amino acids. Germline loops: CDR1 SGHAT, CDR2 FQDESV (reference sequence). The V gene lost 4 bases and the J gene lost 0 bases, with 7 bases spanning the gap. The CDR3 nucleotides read TGTGCCAGCAGCTCCGGGAGCTCTGGGGCCAACGTCCTGACTTTC. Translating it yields CASSSGSSGANVLTF.

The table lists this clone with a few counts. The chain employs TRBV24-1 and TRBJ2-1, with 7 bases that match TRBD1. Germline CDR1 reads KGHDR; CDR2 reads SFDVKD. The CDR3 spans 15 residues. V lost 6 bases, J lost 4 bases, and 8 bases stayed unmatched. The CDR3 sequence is CATSNGDSGYNEQFF. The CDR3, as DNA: TGTGCCACCAGTAACGGGGACAGTGGATACAATGAGCAGTTCTTC.

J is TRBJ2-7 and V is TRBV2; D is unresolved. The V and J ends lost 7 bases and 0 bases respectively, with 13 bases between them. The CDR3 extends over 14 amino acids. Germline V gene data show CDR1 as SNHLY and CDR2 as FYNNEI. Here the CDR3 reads CASTPLGSSYEQYF. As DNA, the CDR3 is TGTGCCAGCACCCCGCTGGGGTCCTCCTACGAGCAGTACTTC.

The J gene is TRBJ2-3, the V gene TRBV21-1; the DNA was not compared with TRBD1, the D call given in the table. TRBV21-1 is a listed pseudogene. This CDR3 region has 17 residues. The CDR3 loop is CASSNRLDRASTDTQYF. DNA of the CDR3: TGTGCCAGCAGCAACCGACTTGACAGAGCTAGCACAGATACGCAGTATTTT.

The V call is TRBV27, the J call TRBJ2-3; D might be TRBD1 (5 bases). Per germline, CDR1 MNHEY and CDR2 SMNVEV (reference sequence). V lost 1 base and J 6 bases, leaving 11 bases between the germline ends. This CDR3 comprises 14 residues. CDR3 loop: CASSLLGDADTQYF. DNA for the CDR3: TGTGCCAGCAGTTTATTAGGGGATGCTGATACGCAGTATTTT.